The rows below give T cell receptor beta chains drawn from one sample of a study of Ad26.COV2.S vaccination and SARS-CoV-2 variants. Generated by immunoSEQ multiplex PCR, the TCRdb table keeps only in-frame clones and is missing some. The sample contains some 320,000 clones, about 86% of which appear only once. The starting material was peripheral blood, obtained in a trial of Ad26.COV2.S vaccine versus placebo. These receptors all come from a person between 18 and 59 years old who received the Ad26.COV2.S COVID-19 vaccine or a placebo. CDR3s include the opening cysteine and the closing phenylalanine or tryptophan. Each record gives: V gene, D gene, J gene, clone size, CDR3 protein, CDR3 DNA. D genes are given only for firm matches. The size of a clone is reported for some rows only, either as once, few or many, or as a class for expanded clones.

v_gene: TRBV12-3/TRBV12-4
d_gene: NA
j_gene: TRBJ2-5
abundance: NA
CDR3aa: CASTPVGLETQYF
CDR3nt: TGTGCCAGCACCCCTGTGGGGTTAGAGACCCAGTACTTC

v_gene: TRBV6-4
d_gene: TRBD2
j_gene: TRBJ2-5
abundance: NA
CDR3aa: CASSGLAGAPQETQYF
CDR3nt: TGTGCCAGCTCTGGACTAGCGGGAGCCCCGCAAGAGACCCAGTACTTC

v_gene: TRBV30
d_gene: NA
j_gene: TRBJ2-3
abundance: NA
CDR3aa: CAWSTGLSTDTQYF
CDR3nt: TGTGCCTGGAGTACGGGACTTAGCACAGATACGCAGTATTTT

v_gene: TRBV11-2
d_gene: TRBD2
j_gene: TRBJ2-5
abundance: NA
CDR3aa: CASSLTGLAGGPKETQYF
CDR3nt: TGTGCCAGCAGCTTAACGGGACTAGCGGGGGGTCCAAAAGAGACCCAGTACTTC

v_gene: TRBV4-3
d_gene: NA
j_gene: TRBJ1-2
abundance: NA
CDR3aa: CASSQVVRMNYGYTF
CDR3nt: TGCGCCAGCAGCCAAGTCGTACGGATGAACTATGGCTACACCTTC

v_gene: TRBV7-8
d_gene: NA
j_gene: TRBJ1-2
abundance: NA
CDR3aa: CASSAVQGRVGYGYTF
CDR3nt: TGTGCCAGCAGCGCCGTACAGGGTCGGGTAGGGTATGGCTACACCTTC

v_gene: TRBV5-6
d_gene: TRBD1
j_gene: TRBJ2-7
abundance: NA
CDR3aa: CASSFGGPGGSGEQYF
CDR3nt: TGTGCCAGCAGCTTTGGGGGACCAGGGGGCTCAGGCGAGCAGTACTTC

v_gene: TRBV18
d_gene: NA
j_gene: TRBJ1-4
abundance: NA
CDR3aa: CASSPLRLTVSTNEKLFF
CDR3nt: TGTGCCAGCTCACCCCTACGGCTCACAGTATCCACTAATGAAAAACTGTTTTTT

v_gene: TRBV5-4
d_gene: NA
j_gene: TRBJ2-2
abundance: NA
CDR3aa: CASSSPGTADGELFF
CDR3nt: TGTGCCAGCAGCTCTCCCGGGACCGCGGACGGGGAGCTGTTTTTT

v_gene: TRBV19
d_gene: NA
j_gene: TRBJ2-3
abundance: NA
CDR3aa: CASSPRVDTQYF
CDR3nt: TGTGCCAGTAGCCCCCGGGTGGATACGCAGTATTTT

v_gene: TRBV29-1
d_gene: TRBD1
j_gene: TRBJ1-2
abundance: NA
CDR3aa: CSVEGTGAGGYTF
CDR3nt: TGCAGCGTTGAAGGGACAGGGGCCGGCGGCTACACCTTC

v_gene: TRBV18
d_gene: NA
j_gene: TRBJ1-6
abundance: NA
CDR3aa: CASSPLPGRVDSPLHF
CDR3nt: TGTGCCAGCTCACCACTACCGGGGCGCGTCGATTCACCCCTCCACTTT

v_gene: TRBV7-8
d_gene: NA
j_gene: TRBJ2-7
abundance: NA
CDR3aa: CASSFRDEQYF
CDR3nt: TGTGCCAGCAGCTTCAGGGACGAGCAGTACTTC

v_gene: TRBV6-2/TRBV6-3
d_gene: TRBD1
j_gene: TRBJ2-2
abundance: NA
CDR3aa: CASSYLGQGVGTGELFF
CDR3nt: TGTGCCAGCAGTTACCTTGGGCAGGGGGTCGGCACCGGGGAGCTGTTTTTT

v_gene: TRBV18
d_gene: NA
j_gene: TRBJ2-2
abundance: NA
CDR3aa: CASSPPRRVNTGELFF
CDR3nt: TGTGCCAGCTCACCACCCCGGAGGGTTAACACCGGGGAGCTGTTTTTT

v_gene: TRBV5-1
d_gene: TRBD2
j_gene: TRBJ2-3
abundance: NA
CDR3aa: CASSGGTSVYNTQYF
CDR3nt: TGCGCCAGCAGCGGCGGGACTAGTGTTTATAATACGCAGTATTTT

v_gene: TRBV27
d_gene: NA
j_gene: TRBJ1-1
abundance: NA
CDR3aa: CASSPLRGWNTEAFF
CDR3nt: TGTGCCAGCAGCCCTCTCAGGGGATGGAACACTGAAGCTTTCTTT

v_gene: TRBV19
d_gene: NA
j_gene: TRBJ1-1
abundance: NA
CDR3aa: CAKIQGSHTEAFF
CDR3nt: TGTGCCAAGATACAGGGTTCGCACACTGAAGCTTTCTTT

v_gene: TRBV5-1
d_gene: TRBD1
j_gene: TRBJ1-4
abundance: NA
CDR3aa: CASSQGATNEKLFF
CDR3nt: TGCGCCAGCAGCCAGGGGGCAACTAATGAAAAACTGTTTTTT

v_gene: TRBV4-1
d_gene: NA
j_gene: TRBJ1-3
abundance: NA
CDR3aa: CASSQGQTGNTIYF
CDR3nt: TGCGCCAGCAGCCAAGGGCAAACTGGAAACACCATATATTTT

v_gene: TRBV5-1
d_gene: TRBD1
j_gene: TRBJ2-1
abundance: NA
CDR3aa: CASSGQTIYNEQFF
CDR3nt: TGCGCCAGCTCGGGACAGACTATTTACAATGAGCAGTTCTTC

v_gene: TRBV12-3/TRBV12-4
d_gene: NA
j_gene: TRBJ1-2
abundance: NA
CDR3aa: CASSLGSLYGYTF
CDR3nt: TGTGCCAGCAGTTTGGGCAGCCTCTATGGCTACACCTTC

v_gene: TRBV18
d_gene: NA
j_gene: TRBJ2-3
abundance: once
CDR3aa: CASSTGGGRGDTQYF
CDR3nt: TGTGCCAGCTCAACAGGCGGCGGCCGTGGCGATACGCAGTATTTT

v_gene: TRBV30
d_gene: NA
j_gene: TRBJ2-5
abundance: NA
CDR3aa: CAWKTGDQETQYF
CDR3nt: TGTGCCTGGAAGACGGGCGACCAAGAGACCCAGTACTTC

v_gene: TRBV4-3
d_gene: NA
j_gene: TRBJ2-3
abundance: once
CDR3aa: CASSLLTGGRLNTQYF
CDR3nt: TGCGCCAGCAGCCTTCTCACCGGCGGCAGGCTTAATACGCAGTATTTT

v_gene: TRBV4-1
d_gene: TRBD1
j_gene: TRBJ1-5
abundance: NA
CDR3aa: CASSQDGTGGGQPQHF
CDR3nt: TGCGCCAGCAGCCAAGACGGGACAGGGGGCGGTCAGCCCCAGCATTTT

v_gene: TRBV6-2/TRBV6-3
d_gene: NA
j_gene: TRBJ2-1
abundance: NA
CDR3aa: CASSYGPREQFF
CDR3nt: TGTGCCAGCAGTTACGGGCCTAGGGAGCAGTTCTTC

v_gene: TRBV5-1
d_gene: NA
j_gene: TRBJ1-5
abundance: NA
CDR3aa: CASITLWWVNQPQHF
CDR3nt: TGCGCCAGCATAACTCTTTGGTGGGTCAATCAGCCCCAGCATTTT

v_gene: TRBV11-2
d_gene: TRBD1
j_gene: TRBJ2-7
abundance: NA
CDR3aa: CASSFRQGATYEQYF
CDR3nt: TGTGCCAGCAGCTTCCGACAGGGGGCTACCTACGAGCAGTACTTC

v_gene: TRBV18
d_gene: NA
j_gene: TRBJ1-5
abundance: NA
CDR3aa: CASSPGQQPQPQHF
CDR3nt: TGTGCCAGCTCACCTGGACAGCAGCCTCAGCCCCAGCATTTT

v_gene: TRBV4-1
d_gene: NA
j_gene: TRBJ2-5
abundance: NA
CDR3aa: CASSQDSLTQETQYF
CDR3nt: TGCGCCAGCAGCCAAGATAGTTTGACTCAAGAGACCCAGTACTTC

v_gene: TRBV4-3
d_gene: NA
j_gene: TRBJ1-1
abundance: NA
CDR3aa: CASSQDRAGITEAFF
CDR3nt: TGCGCCAGCAGCCAAGATCGTGCAGGGATCACTGAAGCTTTCTTT

v_gene: TRBV30
d_gene: NA
j_gene: TRBJ1-6
abundance: NA
CDR3aa: CAWTRGNDNSPLHF
CDR3nt: TGTGCCTGGACGAGGGGAAACGATAATTCACCCCTCCACTTT

v_gene: TRBV5-4
d_gene: NA
j_gene: TRBJ2-7
abundance: NA
CDR3aa: CASSPAVGTYEQYF
CDR3nt: TGTGCCAGCAGCCCGGCCGTGGGGACCTACGAGCAGTACTTC

v_gene: TRBV30
d_gene: NA
j_gene: TRBJ2-7
abundance: NA
CDR3aa: CAWGRDYEQYF
CDR3nt: TGTGCCTGGGGCCGGGACTACGAGCAGTACTTC

v_gene: TRBV5-5
d_gene: NA
j_gene: TRBJ1-2
abundance: NA
CDR3aa: CASSSGQHGYTF
CDR3nt: TGTGCCAGCAGCTCCGGACAGCATGGCTACACCTTC